This TCR beta chain was observed in a study of technical replicates of blood from a handful of donors. Produced via immunoSEQ multiplex PCR; TCRdb's table is partial and in-frame only. This sample has some 66,000 clones, with roughly 90% found just once. Sequencing was carried out using PBMCs. This TCR was sampled from a human donor in good health. Some clones in this sample may be carry-over from other donors' samples.

The CDR3 region is CASSLGRANTEAFF. The CDR3 bases are TGCGCCAGCAGCTTGGGCAGGGCGAACACTGAAGCTTTCTTT. The chain is built from TRBV5-1 and TRBJ1-1; a possible D gene is TRBD1 (5 bases). V was trimmed by 0 bases and J by 1 base, leaving 7 bases between them. The CDR3 spans 14 residues. Germline V CDR1 and CDR2: SGHRS, YFSETQ.